This T cell receptor beta chain was obtained from a study of T cell responses to AZD1222 COVID-19 vaccine. Study summary: Pooling covered second doses at about 4 or about 12 weeks.

The repertoire was sequenced with immunoSEQ multiplex PCR; TCRdb's copy has only in-frame clones and lacks some. The sample includes roughly 150,000 clones, more than 85% seen only once; the top ten take about 9.1%. This CDR3 region has 16 residues. Trimming shortened V by 0 bases and J by 7 bases, and 13 bases separated the two germline ends. Germline assignment: CDR1 KGHSH and CDR2 LQKENI. The sample was peripheral blood, taken on day 0 of AZD1222 vaccination. The clonotype comes from an adult in good health. The V and J genes are TRBV18 and TRBJ1-6; TRBD1 is a possible D gene (5 bases). The CDR3 DNA follows: TGTGCCAGCTCACCACCGTCCGGGACCCTGAATTCACCCCTCCACTTT. Encoded protein: CASSPPSGTLNSPLHF.